The 4 T cell receptor beta chains given below trace back to one sample, sequenced in a study of Graves' ophthalmopathy and Graves' hyperthyroidism. Amplification of the TCR beta CDR3 regions used RNA transcripts (as template). HTBI primers primed a first-round RT-PCR, and a second-round multiplex PCR followed. TCRdb reprocessed the multiplex PCR reads with MiXCR, giving one entry per CDR3 protein. Here the sample spans around 1.1 million distinct CDR3 sequences, 35% to 40% being singletons. The sequenced sample was peripheral blood or thyroid tissue (not recorded which). Every receptor here comes from an adult man with Graves' hyperthyroidism.

The sample holds many counts of this clonotype. This chain joins TRBV9 and TRBJ2-7; unclear D gene. V was trimmed by 4 bases and J by 1 base, leaving 9 bases between them. The CDR3 runs 13 residues. CDR1 and CDR2 from the germline V gene are SGDLS and YYNGEE. The CDR3 sequence: CASSSGMSYEQYF. DNA for the CDR3: TGTGCCAGCAGCTCAGGAATGTCCTACGAGCAGTACTTC.

A single count supports this clonotype. This chain uses TRBV12-3 or TRBV12-4 with TRBJ1-1; weak D call: TRBD1 (5 bases). The V end was cut by 6 bases, the J end by 5 bases, with 19 bases between. The length of the CDR3 is 15 residues. CDR3: CASSPAGKWGTEAFF. The CDR3 nucleotides are TGTGCCAGCAGCCCAGCAGGGAAATGGGGAACTGAAGCTTTCTTT.

The sample holds many counts of this clonotype. The chain combines TRBV20-1 with TRBJ1-1; no clear D. Between the trimmed V and J ends, which lost 5 bases and 4 bases, there was a span of 11 bases. CDR1 is DFQATT and CDR2 is SNEGSKA in the germline V gene (reference sequence). This CDR3 comprises 12 residues. DNA of the CDR3: TGCAGTGCTCGGAGGGTAGGCACTGAAGCTTTCTTT. Translated, it gives CSARRVGTEAFF.

The CDR3 sequence: CASIPRVGLLAGVEETQYF. The CDR3 nucleotides are TGTGCCAGCATTCCCCGCGTGGGCCTACTAGCGGGAGTGGAGGAGACCCAGTACTTC. The chain uses TRBV6-1 and TRBJ2-5; TRBD2 aligns across 11 bases. CDR1 and CDR2 from the germline V gene are MNHNS and SASEGT. The CDR3 spans 19 residues. V gave up 7 bases and J gave up 5 bases; unmatched junction bases: 21.